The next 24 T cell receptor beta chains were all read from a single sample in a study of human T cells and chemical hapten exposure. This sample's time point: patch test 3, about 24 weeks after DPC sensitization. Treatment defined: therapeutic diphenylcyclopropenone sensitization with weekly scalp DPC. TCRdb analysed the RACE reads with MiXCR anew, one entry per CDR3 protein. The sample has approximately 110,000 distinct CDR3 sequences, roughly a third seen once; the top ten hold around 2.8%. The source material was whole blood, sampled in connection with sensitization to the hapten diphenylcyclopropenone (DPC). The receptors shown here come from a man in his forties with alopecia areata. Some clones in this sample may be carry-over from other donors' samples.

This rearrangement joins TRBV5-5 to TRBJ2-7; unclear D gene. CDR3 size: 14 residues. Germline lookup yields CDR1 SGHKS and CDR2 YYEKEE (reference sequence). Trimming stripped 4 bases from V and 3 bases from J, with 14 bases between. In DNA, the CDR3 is TGTGCCAGCAGCCTCACAGCCGGTGTCTACGAGCAGTACGTC. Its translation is CASSLTAGVYEQYV.

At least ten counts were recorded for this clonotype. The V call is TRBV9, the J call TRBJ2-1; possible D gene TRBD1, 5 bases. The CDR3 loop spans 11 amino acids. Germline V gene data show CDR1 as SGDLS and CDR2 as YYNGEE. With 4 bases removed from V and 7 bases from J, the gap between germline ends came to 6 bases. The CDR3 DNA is TGTGCCAGCAGCCCAGGGAATGAGCAGTTCTTC. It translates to CASSPGNEQFF.

The CDR3 nucleotides are TGCGCCAGCAGCTTTCCCGGTGAGGGAGGGGGCATGAACACTGAAGCTTTCTTT. Protein: CASSFPGEGGGMNTEAFF. The chain joins TRBV4-1 to TRBJ1-1; TRBD1 matches 7 bases. Germline V gene lookup returns CDR1 MGHRA and CDR2 YSYEKL. The V and J ends lost 5 bases and 0 bases, in that order; junction bases with no gene match: 15. The CDR3 covers 18 residues.

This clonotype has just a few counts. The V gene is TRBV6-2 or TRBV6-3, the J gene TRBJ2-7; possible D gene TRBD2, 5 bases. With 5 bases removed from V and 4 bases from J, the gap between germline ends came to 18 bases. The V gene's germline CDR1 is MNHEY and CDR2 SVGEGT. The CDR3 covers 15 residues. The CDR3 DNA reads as TGTGCCAGCAGTATGGGCCCTAGCATCCAATACGAGCAGTACGTC. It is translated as CASSMGPSIQYEQYV.

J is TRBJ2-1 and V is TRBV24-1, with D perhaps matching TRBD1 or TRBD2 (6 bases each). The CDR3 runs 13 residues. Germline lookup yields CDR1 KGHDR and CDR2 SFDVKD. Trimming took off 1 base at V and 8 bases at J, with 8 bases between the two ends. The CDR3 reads CATSDLRGDEQFF. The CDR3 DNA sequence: TGTGCCACCAGTGATTTAAGGGGGGATGAGCAGTTCTTC.

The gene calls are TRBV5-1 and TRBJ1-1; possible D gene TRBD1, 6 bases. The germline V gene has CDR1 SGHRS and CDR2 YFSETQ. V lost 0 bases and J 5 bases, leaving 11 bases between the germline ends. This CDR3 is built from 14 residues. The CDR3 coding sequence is TGCGCCAGCAGCTTGGCGGGGGCGAGGACTGAAGCTTTCTTT. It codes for CASSLAGARTEAFF.

Here the CDR3 DNA reads TGTGCCAGCAGCTCAACCCCCGGGACAGAGCTCAATCAGCCCCAGCATTTT. Translated, it gives CASSSTPGTELNQPQHF. This chain connects TRBV7-2 to TRBJ1-5, with TRBD1 identical over 7 bases. The ends lost 4 bases at V and 3 bases at J; junction bases unmatched: 12. The CDR3 length is 17 residues. Germline V gene sequence: CDR1 SGHTA, CDR2 FQGNSA.

The CDR3 sequence is CASSDLSNTGELFF. The CDR3 nucleotides read TGTGCCAGCTCGGACCTTTCGAACACCGGGGAGCTGTTTTTT. The chain couples TRBV6-1 to TRBJ2-2; D not resolved. V was shortened by 8 bases and J by 0 bases, with 10 bases between the two germline ends. The germline CDR1 and CDR2 sequences are MNHNS and SASEGT. The CDR3 has 14 amino acids.

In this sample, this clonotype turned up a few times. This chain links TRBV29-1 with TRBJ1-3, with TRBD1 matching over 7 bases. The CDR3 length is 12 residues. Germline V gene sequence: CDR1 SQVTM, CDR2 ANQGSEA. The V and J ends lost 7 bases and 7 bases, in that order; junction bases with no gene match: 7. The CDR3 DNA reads TGCAGCGCTCGACAGGGAGGGAACACCATATATTTT. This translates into CSARQGGNTIYF.

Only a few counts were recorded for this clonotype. CDR3 region: CAISEGTRQDNEQFF. The DNA of the CDR3 is TGTGCCATCAGTGAAGGGACCCGACAGGACAATGAGCAGTTCTTC. This chain links TRBV10-3 with TRBJ2-1, with D perhaps TRBD1 (6 bases). CDR3 length: 15 residues. V was clipped by 3 bases and J by 5 bases, with 14 bases between them. Germline V gene data show CDR1 as ENHRY and CDR2 as SYGVKD.

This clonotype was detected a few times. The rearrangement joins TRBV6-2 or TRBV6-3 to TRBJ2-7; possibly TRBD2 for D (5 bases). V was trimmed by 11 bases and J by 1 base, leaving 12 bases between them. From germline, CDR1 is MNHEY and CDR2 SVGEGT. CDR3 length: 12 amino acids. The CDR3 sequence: CAVGPGSYEQYF. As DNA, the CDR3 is TGTGCCGTTGGCCCGGGGTCCTACGAGCAGTACTTC.

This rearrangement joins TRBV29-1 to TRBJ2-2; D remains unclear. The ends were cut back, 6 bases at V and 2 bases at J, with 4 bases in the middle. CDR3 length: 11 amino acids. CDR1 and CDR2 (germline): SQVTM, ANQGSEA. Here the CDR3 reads CSVTNTGELFF. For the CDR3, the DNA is TGCAGCGTAACAAACACCGGGGAGCTGTTTTTT.

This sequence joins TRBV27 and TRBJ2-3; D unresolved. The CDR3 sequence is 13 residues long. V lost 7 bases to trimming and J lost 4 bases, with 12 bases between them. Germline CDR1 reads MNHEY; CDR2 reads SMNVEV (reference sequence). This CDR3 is CASTGWASDTQYF. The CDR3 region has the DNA TGTGCCAGCACTGGCTGGGCTTCAGATACGCAGTATTTT.

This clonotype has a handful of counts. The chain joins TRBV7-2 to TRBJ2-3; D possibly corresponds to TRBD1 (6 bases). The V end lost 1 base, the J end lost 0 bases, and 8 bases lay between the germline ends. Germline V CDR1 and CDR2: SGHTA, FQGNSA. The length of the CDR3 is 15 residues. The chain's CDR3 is CASSLDGQSTDTQYF. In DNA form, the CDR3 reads TGTGCCAGCAGCTTAGACGGACAGAGCACAGATACGCAGTATTTT.

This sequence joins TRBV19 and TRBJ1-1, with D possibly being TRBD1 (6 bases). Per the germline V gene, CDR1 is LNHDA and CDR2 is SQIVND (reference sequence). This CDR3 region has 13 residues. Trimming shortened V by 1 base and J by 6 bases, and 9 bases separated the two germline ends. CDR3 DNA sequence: TGTGCCAGTAGTATAGTACAGGGCGCTGAAGCTTTCTTT. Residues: CASSIVQGAEAFF.

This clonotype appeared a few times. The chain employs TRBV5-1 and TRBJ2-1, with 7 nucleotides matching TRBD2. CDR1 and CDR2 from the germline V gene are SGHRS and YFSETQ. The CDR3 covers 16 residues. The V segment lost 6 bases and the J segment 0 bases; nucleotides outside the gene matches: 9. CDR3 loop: CASTIGEGSSYNEQFF. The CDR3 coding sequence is TGCGCCAGCACCATTGGGGAGGGGAGCTCCTACAATGAGCAGTTCTTC.

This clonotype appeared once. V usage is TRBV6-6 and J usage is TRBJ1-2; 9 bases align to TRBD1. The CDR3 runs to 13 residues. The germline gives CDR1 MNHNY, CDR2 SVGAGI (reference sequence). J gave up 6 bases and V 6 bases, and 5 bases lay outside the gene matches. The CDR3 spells CASSGTGRNGYTF. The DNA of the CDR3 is TGTGCCAGCAGCGGGACAGGGAGGAATGGCTACACCTTC.

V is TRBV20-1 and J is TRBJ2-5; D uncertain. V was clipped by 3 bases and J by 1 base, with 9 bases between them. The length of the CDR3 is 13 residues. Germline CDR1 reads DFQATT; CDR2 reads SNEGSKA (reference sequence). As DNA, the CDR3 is TGCAGTGCTAGGGGCAGCCTCCAAGAGACCCAGTACTTC. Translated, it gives CSARGSLQETQYF.

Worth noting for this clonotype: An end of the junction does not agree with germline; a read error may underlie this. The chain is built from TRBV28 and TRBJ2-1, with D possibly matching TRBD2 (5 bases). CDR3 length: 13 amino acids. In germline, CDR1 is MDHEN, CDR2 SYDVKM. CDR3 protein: CASGLPGNNEQFF. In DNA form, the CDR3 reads TGTGCCAGCGGTTTACCGGGGAACAATGAGCAGTTCTTC.

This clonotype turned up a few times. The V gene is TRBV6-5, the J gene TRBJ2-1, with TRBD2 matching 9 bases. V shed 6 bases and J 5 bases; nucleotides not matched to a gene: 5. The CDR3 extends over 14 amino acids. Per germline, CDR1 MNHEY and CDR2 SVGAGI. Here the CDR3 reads CASRRLAENNEQFF. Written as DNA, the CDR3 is TGTGCCAGCAGACGACTAGCGGAAAACAATGAGCAGTTCTTC.

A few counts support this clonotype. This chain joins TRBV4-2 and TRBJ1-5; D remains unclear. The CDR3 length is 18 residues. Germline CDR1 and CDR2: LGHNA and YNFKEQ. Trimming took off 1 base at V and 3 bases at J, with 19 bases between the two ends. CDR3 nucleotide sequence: TGTGCCAGCAGCCAAGCCGGAGGGCCCGCTTCTGTCAATCAGCCCCAGCATTTT. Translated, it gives CASSQAGGPASVNQPQHF.

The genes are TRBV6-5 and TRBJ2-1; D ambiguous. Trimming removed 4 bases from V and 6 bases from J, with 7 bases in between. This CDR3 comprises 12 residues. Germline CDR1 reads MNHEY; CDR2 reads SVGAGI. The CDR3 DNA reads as TGTGCCAGCAGTTCCGGTAGCAATGAGCAGTTCTTC. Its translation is CASSSGSNEQFF.

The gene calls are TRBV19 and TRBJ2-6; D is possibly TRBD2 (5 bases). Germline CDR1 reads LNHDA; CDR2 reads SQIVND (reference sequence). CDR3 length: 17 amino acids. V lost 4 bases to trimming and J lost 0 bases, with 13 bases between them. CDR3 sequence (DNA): TGTGCCAGTAGTACGGACTGGACGAGCTCTGGGGCCAACGTCCTGACTTTC. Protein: CASSTDWTSSGANVLTF.

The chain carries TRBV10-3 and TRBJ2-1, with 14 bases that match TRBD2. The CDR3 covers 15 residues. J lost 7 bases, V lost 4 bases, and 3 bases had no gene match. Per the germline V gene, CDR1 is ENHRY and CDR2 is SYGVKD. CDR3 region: CAISVGLAGVNEQFF. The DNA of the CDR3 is TGTGCCATCAGTGTGGGACTAGCGGGAGTTAATGAGCAGTTCTTC.